Below, one T cell receptor beta chain is given with its context. The antigen is undetermined. The table came from immunoSEQ multiplex PCR; TCRdb's copy has only in-frame clones and leaves some out. The data hold 2,500,000 or so clones, with approximately 90% observed a single time. The sample belongs to a study of shared clonotypes between healthy human individuals. Study overall: For every donor, three CD4 naive, three CD4 memory, two CD8 naive and one CD8 memory plates were used. Overall study findings and caveats: Rarefaction gave evidence that sorted-subset sequencing remained incomplete despite large depth. Four donors shared 4.5% to 6.5% of their naive CD4 clonotypes.

The CDR3 has 15 residues. Deletions cut 0 bases from V and 8 bases from J, with 16 bases between. Germline V CDR1 and CDR2: LNHNV, YYDKDF (reference sequence). The chain recombines TRBV15 with TRBJ1-2; D remains unclear. Material for sequencing was naive CD4+ T cells from PBMCs. Stated subset: CD45RA+ positively selected. The receptor's source is a man younger than 30 in good health. Some clones in this sample may be carry-over from other donors' samples. This chain's CDR3 is CATSREKSEARGYTF. The CDR3 nucleotides read TGTGCCACCAGCAGAGAAAAGTCTGAAGCACGGGGCTACACCTTC.